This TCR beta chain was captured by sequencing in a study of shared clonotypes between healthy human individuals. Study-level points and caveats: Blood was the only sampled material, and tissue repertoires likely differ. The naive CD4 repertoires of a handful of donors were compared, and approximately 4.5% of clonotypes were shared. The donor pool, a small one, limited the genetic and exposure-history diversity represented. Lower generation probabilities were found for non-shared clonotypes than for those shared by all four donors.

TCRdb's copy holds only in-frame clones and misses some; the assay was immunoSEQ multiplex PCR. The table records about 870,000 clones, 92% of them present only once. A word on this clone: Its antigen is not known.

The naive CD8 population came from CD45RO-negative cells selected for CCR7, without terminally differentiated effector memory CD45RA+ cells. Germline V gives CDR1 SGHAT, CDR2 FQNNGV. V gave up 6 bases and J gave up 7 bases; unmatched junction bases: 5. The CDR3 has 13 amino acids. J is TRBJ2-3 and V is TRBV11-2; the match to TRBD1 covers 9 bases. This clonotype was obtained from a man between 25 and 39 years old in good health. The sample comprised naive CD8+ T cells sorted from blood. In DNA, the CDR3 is TGTGCCAGCAGACCCGGGACAGGGCATACGCAGTATTTT. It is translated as CASRPGTGHTQYF.